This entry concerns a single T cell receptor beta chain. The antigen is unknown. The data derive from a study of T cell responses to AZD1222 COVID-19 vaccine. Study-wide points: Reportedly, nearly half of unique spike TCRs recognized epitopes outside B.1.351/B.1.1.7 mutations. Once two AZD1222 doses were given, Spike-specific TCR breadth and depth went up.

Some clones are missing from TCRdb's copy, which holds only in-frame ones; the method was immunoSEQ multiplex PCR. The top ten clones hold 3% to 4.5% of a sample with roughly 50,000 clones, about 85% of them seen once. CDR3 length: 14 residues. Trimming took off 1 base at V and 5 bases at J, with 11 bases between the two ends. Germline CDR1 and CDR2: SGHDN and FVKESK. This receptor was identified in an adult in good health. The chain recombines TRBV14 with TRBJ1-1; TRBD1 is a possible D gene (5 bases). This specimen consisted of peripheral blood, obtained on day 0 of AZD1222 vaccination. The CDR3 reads CASSQVGGETEAFF. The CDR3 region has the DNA TGTGCCAGCAGCCAAGTCGGGGGGGAGACTGAAGCTTTCTTT.